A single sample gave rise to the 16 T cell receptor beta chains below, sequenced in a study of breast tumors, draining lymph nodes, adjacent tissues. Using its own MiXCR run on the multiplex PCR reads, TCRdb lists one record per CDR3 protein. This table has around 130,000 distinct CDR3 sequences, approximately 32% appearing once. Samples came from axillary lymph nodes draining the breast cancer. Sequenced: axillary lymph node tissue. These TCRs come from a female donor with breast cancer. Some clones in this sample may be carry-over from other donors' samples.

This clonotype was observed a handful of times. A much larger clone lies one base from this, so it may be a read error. The chain's CDR3 is CASSWGAAGYEQYF. The CDR3 coding sequence is TGTGCCAGCAGCTGGGGGGCGGCTGGCTACGAGCAGTACTTC. The chain recombines TRBV5-6 with TRBJ2-7; D may correspond to TRBD1 or TRBD2 (6 bases each). Germline V gives CDR1 SGHDT, CDR2 YYEEEE. The CDR3 is made up of 14 amino acids. V was shortened by 3 bases and J by 3 bases, with 13 bases between the two germline ends.

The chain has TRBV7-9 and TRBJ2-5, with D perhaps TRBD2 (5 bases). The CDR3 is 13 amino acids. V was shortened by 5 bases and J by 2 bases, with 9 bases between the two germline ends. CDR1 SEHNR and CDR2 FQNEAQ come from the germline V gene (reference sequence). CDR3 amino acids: CASSAPGQETQYF. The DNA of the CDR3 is TGTGCCAGCAGCGCTCCGGGACAAGAGACCCAGTACTTC.

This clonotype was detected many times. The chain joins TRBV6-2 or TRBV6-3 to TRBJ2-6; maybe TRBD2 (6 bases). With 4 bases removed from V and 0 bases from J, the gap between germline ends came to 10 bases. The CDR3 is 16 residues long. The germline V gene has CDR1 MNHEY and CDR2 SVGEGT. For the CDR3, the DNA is TGTGCCAGCAGTTGGAGGGTTTCCTCTGGGGCCAACGTCCTGACTTTC. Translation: CASSWRVSSGANVLTF.

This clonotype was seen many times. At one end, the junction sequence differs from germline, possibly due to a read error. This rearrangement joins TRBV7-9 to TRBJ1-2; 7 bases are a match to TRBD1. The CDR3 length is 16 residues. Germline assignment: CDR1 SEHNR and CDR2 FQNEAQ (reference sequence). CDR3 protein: CASSSTGVALKDGYAF. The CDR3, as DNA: TGTGCCAGCAGCTCAACAGGGGTTGCGCTGAAAGATGGCTACGCCTTC.

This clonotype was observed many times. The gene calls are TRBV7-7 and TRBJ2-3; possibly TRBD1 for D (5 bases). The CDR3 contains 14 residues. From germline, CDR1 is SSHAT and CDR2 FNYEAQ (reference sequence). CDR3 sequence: CAPCFGAEADTQYF. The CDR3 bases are TGTGCTCCCTGCTTTGGGGCCGAGGCAGATACGCAGTATTTT.

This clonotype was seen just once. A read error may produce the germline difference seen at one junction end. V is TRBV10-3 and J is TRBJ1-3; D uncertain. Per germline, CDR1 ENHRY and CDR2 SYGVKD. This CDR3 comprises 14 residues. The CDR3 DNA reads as TGTACCATCAGTGCGATTGGTTCTGGAAACGCCATATATTTT. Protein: CTISAIGSGNAIYF.

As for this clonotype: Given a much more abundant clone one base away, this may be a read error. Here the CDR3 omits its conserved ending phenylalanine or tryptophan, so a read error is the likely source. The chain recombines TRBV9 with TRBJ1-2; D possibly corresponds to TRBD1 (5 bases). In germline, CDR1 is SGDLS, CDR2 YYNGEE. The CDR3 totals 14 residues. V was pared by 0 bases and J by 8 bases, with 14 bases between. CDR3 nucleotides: TGTGCCAGCAGCGTAGGTGGGGGGGTGGGGGGCTACACCTCC. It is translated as CASSVGGGVGGYTS.

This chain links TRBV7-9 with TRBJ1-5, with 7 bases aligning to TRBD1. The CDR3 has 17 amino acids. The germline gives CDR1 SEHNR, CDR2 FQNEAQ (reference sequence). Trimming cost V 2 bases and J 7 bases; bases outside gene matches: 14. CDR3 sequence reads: CASSLTGDSIAGQPQHF. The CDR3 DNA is TGTGCCAGCAGCTTAACAGGGGACAGTATAGCAGGGCAGCCCCAGCATTTT.

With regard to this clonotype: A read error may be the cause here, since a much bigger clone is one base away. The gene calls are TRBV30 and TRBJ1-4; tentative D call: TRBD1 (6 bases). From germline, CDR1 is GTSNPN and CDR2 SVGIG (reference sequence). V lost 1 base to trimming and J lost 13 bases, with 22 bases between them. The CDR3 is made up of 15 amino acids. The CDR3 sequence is CAWSAQITGNGRLFF. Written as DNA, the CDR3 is TGTGCCTGGAGTGCCCAAATAACAGGGAATGGAAGACTGTTTTTT.

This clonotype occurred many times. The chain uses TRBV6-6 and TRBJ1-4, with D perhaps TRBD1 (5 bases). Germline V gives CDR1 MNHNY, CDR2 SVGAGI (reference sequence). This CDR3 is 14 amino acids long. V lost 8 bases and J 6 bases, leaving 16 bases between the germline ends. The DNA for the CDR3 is TGTGCCAGCGCTGCAGGGACTGGCGATGAAAAACTGTTTTTT. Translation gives CASAAGTGDEKLFF.

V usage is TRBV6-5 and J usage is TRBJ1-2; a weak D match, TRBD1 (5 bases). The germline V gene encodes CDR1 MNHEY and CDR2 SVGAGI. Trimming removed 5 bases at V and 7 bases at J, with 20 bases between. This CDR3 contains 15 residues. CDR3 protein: CASSHMGGASRGYTF. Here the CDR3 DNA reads TGTGCCAGCAGTCATATGGGAGGGGCTTCGCGTGGCTACACCTTC.

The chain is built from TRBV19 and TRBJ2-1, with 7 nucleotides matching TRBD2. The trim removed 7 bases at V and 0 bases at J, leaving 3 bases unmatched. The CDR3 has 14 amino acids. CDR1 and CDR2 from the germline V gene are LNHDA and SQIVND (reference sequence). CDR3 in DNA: TGTGCCAGTATGCGGGACTACTCCTACAATGAGCAGTTCTTC. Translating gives CASMRDYSYNEQFF.

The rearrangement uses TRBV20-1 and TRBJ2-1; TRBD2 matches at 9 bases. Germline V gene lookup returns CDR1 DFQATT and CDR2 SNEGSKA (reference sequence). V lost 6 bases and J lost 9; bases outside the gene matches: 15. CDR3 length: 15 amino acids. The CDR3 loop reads CSAGTSRDPELEQFF. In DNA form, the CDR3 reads TGCAGTGCGGGGACTAGCAGAGACCCCGAGCTTGAGCAGTTCTTC.

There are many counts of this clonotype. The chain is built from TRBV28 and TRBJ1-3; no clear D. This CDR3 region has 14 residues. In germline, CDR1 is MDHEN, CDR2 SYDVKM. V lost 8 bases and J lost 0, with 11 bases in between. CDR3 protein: CASRERTSGNTIYF. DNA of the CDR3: TGTGCCAGCCGAGAGAGGACCTCTGGAAACACCATATATTTT.

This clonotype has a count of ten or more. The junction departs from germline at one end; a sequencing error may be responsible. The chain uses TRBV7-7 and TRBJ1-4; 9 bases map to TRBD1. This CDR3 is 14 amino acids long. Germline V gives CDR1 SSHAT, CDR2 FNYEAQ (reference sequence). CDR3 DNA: TGTGCTAGCAGCGAGGGACAGGGTTACGAAAAACTGTTTTTT. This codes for CASSEGQGYEKLFF.

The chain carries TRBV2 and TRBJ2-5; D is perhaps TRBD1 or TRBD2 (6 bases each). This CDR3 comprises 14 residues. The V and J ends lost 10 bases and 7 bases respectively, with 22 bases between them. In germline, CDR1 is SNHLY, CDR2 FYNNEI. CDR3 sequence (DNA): TGTGCCACTACTCGGGATGGGGGGCTGAGGACCCAGTACTTC. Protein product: CATTRDGGLRTQYF.